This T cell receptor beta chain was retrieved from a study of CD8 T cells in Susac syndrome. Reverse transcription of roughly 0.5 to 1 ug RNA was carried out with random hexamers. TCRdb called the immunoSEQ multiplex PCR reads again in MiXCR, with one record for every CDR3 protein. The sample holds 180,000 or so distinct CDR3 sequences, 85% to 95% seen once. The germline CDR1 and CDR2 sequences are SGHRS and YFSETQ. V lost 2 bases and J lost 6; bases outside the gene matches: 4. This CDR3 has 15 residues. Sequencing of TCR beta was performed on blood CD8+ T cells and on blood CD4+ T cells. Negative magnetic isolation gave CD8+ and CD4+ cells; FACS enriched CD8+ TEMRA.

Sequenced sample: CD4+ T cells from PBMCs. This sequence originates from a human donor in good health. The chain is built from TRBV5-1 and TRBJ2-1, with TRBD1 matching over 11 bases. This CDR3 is CASSLRTGGSNEQFF. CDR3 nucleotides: TGCGCCAGCAGCTTAAGGACAGGGGGCTCCAATGAGCAGTTCTTC.